This T cell receptor (beta chain) was observed in a study of T cell therapy after organ transplantation. At the level of the study: Therapy products were autologous CMV-specific T cells, peptide-expanded for 2 to 3 weeks.

Assay used: immunoSEQ multiplex PCR; TCRdb lists only in-frame clones, some missing. The sample comprises about 2,500 clones, about 69% of which are singletons, and just under 30% rests with the top ten. Study conclusions and caveats: Nonresponders had marked pretherapy clonal expansions and little post-therapy change.

Patients were solid-organ transplant recipients with drug-resistant or recurrent cytomegalovirus. Germline V gene lookup returns CDR1 ENHRY and CDR2 SYGVKD. J lost 4 bases, V lost 7 bases, and 12 bases had no gene match. The CDR3 is 15 residues long. Note on this clone: Antigen unknown.

This chain joins TRBV10-3 and TRBJ1-2, with 7 bases identical to TRBD1. This receptor was obtained from a human patient who had received a solid organ transplant and had CMV disease. The sample in question was CD8+ T cells from blood, obtained before autologous CMV-specific T cell therapy. The CDR3 reads CAINAGTAESYGYTF. The CDR3 DNA reads as TGTGCCATCAACGCCGGGACAGCCGAATCCTATGGCTACACCTTC.